This T cell receptor (beta chain) was sequenced during a study of tumor-infiltrating lymphocytes in primary liver carcinoma. Study details: Tumor lesions were T1-T3 N0M0 and spanned about 4 to 11 cm. Points from the study as a whole: Compared with blood, tumor repertoires held significantly more in their top 250 clones.

Out of unsorted whole blood came the blood RNA, and germline DNA was extracted as well. Patients showed chronic HBV infection and an absence of prior treatment. Peripheral blood, four milliliters, was collected prior to surgery. A primer matching the constant region was used to make TCR beta cDNA from about 500 ng of total RNA. Slightly modified ARM-PCR, run as three nested multiplex PCR rounds, produced the TCR beta libraries. A single record per CDR3 protein comes from TCRdb applying MiXCR to the multiplex PCR reads. The sample contains over 250,000 distinct CDR3 sequences, more than 55% of which appear only once. The sample holds one count of this clonotype. Its target is not known. A much larger clone lies one base from this, so it may be a read error. The clonotype originates from a woman under 40 with primary liver carcinoma and hepatitis B virus infection. Sequences were obtained from peripheral blood.

The CDR3 DNA follows: TGTGCCAGCAAGCCTGGGACAGGAGGGACTGAAGCTTTCTTT. It translates to CASKPGTGGTEAFF. V usage is TRBV6-1 and J usage is TRBJ1-1; 8 nucleotides align to TRBD1. Germline assignment: CDR1 MNHNS and CDR2 SASEGT. The CDR3 contains 14 residues. Trimming took 7 bases from V and 5 from J; bases not matched to a gene: 9.